This is a list of T cell receptor beta chains from one sample in a study of beta chain features in type 1 diabetes. TCRdb's table, derived via immunoSEQ multiplex PCR, lists solely in-frame clones and lacks some. Here the sample spans some 220,000 clones, 9.5% to 13% being singletons. The material sequenced was central memory CD4+ T cells from blood. The source of these receptors is a man aged 18-30 years in good health. Both conserved end residues are trimmed from each CDR3.

J | V | CDR3
TRBJ2-5 | TRBV12-5 | ASGSGQGDETQY
TRBJ2-1 | TRBV11-2 | ASSLDRQLSGDEQF
TRBJ2-1 | TRBV14 | ASSQAAWRGLYNEQF
TRBJ2-1 | TRBV10-3 | AISDKGKQGDEQF
TRBJ2-3 | TRBV10-3 | AIRTYDTDTQY
TRBJ1-4 | TRBV7-2 | ASSPMGATNEKLF
TRBJ1-1 | TRBV28 | ASSYGRGAF
TRBJ2-1 | TRBV7-9 | ASSELAGGTYNEQF
TRBJ1-1 | TRBV7-2 | ASSFRGGARDTEAF
TRBJ2-7 | TRBV7-3 | ASSLTHGSSEQY
TRBJ2-1 | TRBV2 | ASRDSPYNEQF
TRBJ2-7 | TRBV5-4 | ASSQGRTYEQY
TRBJ1-4 | TRBV7-8 | ASRYGTGNEKLF
TRBJ2-7 | TRBV6-5 | ASGRTGDAYEQY
TRBJ2-6 | TRBV19 | ASSRKAVGSGANVLT
TRBJ2-1 | TRBV28 | ASSLEGQYDNEQF
TRBJ2-3 | TRBV9 | ASSVGPVAKGTQY
TRBJ2-7 | TRBV14 | ASSQDLRGTYEQY
TRBJ2-3 | TRBV5-1 | ASSLGGESGTDTQY
TRBJ2-3 | TRBV7-2 | ASSLRTSVTDTQY
TRBJ2-1 | TRBV28 | ASSVPSNNEQF
TRBJ2-7 | TRBV11-1 | ASSGTGGYEQY
TRBJ2-5 | TRBV19 | ASSIKVQETQY
TRBJ2-3 | TRBV18 | ASSPISGTDTQY
TRBJ1-5 | TRBV30 | AWSVGLRGQSQPQH
TRBJ2-5 | TRBV9 | ASSVVTGSGAMQETQY
TRBJ2-7 | TRBV29-1 | SARGAQGEQY
TRBJ2-1 | TRBV10-3 | AIGRGAKDEQF
TRBJ2-5 | TRBV7-3 | ASSPEPAGTQY
TRBJ2-3 | TRBV30 | ACTLGSGRADTQY
TRBJ2-5 | TRBV12-5 | ASGSVETQY
TRBJ2-6 | TRBV5-4 | ASSLVGANVLT
TRBJ2-6 | TRBV7-2 | ASSYNSGANVLT
TRBJ2-5 | TRBV10-3 | AIGGQQETQY
TRBJ1-1 | TRBV5-1 | ASALDPSGMNTEAF
TRBJ2-1 | TRBV5-1 | ASSTLAEDSYNEQF
TRBJ2-7 | TRBV7-8 | ASSYRWGYEQY
TRBJ2-3 | TRBV28 | ASSPASGFPDTQY
TRBJ2-5 | TRBV6-6 | ASSGKWDRGETQY
TRBJ1-1 | TRBV7-9 | ASSLGGDLNTEAF
TRBJ2-7 | TRBV2 | ASSEYHEQY
TRBJ2-1 | TRBV6-6 | ASSYSVAGPNEQF
TRBJ2-1 | TRBV4-3 | ASSQDSYYNEQF
TRBJ2-7 | TRBV7-2 | ASSFSGPEQY
TRBJ2-5 | TRBV7-9 | ASSLATGGGQETQY
TRBJ2-1 | TRBV5-1 | ASSLVPSGRADEQF
TRBJ1-5 | TRBV25-1 | ASSMAGGSNQPQH
TRBJ2-1 | TRBV7-3 | ASSSTVYNEQF
TRBJ2-5 | TRBV18 | ASSLGGQETQY
TRBJ2-5 | TRBV2 | ASSGHFQETQY
TRBJ2-3 | TRBV7-9 | ASSPGLAASTDTQY
TRBJ2-7 | TRBV5-1 | ASSRGDGAYEQY
TRBJ2-1 | TRBV6-6 | ASSRLAGDNEQF
TRBJ1-1 | TRBV30 | AWSLNRNTEAF
TRBJ1-2 | TRBV14 | ASSQEAGRGYGYT
TRBJ2-2 | TRBV6-5 | ASSYSTSGRRELF
TRBJ2-3 | TRBV29-1 | SVLLAGVDTQY
TRBJ2-7 | TRBV18 | ASSPRRGEQY
TRBJ2-3 | TRBV7-6 | ASSRPGPRSSTDTQY